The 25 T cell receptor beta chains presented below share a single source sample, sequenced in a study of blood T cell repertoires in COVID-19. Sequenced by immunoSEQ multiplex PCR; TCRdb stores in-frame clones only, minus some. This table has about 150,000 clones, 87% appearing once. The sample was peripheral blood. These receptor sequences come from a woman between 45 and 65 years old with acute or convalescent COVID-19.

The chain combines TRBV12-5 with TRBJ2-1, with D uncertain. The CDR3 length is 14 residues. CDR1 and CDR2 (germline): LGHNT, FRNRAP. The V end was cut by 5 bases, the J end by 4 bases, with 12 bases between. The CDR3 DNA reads TGTGCTAGTGGTCCGGCGGTCTTTTACAATGAGCAGTTCTTC. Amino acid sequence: CASGPAVFYNEQFF.

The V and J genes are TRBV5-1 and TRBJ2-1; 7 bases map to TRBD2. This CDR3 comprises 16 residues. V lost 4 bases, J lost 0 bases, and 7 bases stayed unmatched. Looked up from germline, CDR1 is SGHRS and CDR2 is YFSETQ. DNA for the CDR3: TGCGCCAGCAGCCGGGGGGTCGCGAGCTCCTACAATGAGCAGTTCTTC. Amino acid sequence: CASSRGVASSYNEQFF.

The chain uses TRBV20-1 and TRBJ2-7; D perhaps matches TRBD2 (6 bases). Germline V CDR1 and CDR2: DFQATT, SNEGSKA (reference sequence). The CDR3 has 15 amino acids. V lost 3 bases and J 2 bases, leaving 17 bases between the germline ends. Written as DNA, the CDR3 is TGCAGTGCTAGTGAGGGGACTGGAGCCCCCTACGAGCAGTACTTC. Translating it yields CSASEGTGAPYEQYF.

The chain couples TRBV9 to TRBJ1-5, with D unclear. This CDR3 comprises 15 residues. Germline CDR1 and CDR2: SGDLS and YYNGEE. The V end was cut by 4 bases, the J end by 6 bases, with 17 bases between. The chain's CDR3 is CASSRSDTARQPQHF. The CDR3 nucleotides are TGTGCCAGCAGCCGATCCGACACGGCCCGTCAGCCCCAGCATTTT.

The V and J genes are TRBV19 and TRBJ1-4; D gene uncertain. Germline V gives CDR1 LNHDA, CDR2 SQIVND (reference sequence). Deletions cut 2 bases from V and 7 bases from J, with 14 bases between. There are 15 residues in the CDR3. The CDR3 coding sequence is TGTGCCAGTAGTATAAGCGGGAATTACGGTGAAAAACTGTTTTTT. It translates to CASSISGNYGEKLFF.

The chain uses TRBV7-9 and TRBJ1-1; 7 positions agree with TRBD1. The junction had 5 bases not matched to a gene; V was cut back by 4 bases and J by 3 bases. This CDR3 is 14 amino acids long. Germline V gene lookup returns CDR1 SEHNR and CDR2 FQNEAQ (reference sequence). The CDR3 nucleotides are TGTGCCAGCAGCTACCGGGACAGCTACACTGAAGCTTTCTTT. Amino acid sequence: CASSYRDSYTEAFF.

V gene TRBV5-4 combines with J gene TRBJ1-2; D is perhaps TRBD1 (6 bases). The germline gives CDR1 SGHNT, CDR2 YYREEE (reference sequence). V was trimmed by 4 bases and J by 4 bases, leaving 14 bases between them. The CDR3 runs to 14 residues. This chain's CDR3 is CASSQGQFFYGYTF. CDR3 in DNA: TGTGCCAGCAGCCAAGGACAGTTTTTCTATGGCTACACCTTC.

The CDR3 region is CAIRLTVDSNQPQHF. CDR3 in DNA: TGTGCCATCAGATTGACAGTAGATAGCAATCAGCCCCAGCATTTT. The V call is TRBV10-3, the J call TRBJ1-5; D may be TRBD1 (5 bases). V lost 6 bases and J lost 0, with 12 bases in between. The CDR3 totals 15 residues. Germline V gene data show CDR1 as ENHRY and CDR2 as SYGVKD.

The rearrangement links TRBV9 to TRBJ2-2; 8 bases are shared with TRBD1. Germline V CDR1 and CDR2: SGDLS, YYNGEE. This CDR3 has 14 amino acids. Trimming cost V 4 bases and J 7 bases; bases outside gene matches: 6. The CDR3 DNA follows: TGTGCCAGCAGCCGCCAGGGGGCTGGCGGGGAGCTGTTTTTT. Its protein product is CASSRQGAGGELFF.

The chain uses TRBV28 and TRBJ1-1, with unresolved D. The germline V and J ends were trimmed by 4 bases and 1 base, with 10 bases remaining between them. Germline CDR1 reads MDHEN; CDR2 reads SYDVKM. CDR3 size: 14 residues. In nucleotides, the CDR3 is TGTGCCAGCAGTTCTCCGACAACGAACACTGAAGCTTTCTTT. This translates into CASSSPTTNTEAFF.

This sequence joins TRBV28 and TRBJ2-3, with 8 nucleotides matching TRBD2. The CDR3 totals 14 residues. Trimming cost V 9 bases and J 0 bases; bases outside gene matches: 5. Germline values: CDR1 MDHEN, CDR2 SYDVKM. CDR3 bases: TGTGCCAGTTATAGCGGGACTAGCACAGATACGCAGTATTTT. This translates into CASYSGTSTDTQYF.

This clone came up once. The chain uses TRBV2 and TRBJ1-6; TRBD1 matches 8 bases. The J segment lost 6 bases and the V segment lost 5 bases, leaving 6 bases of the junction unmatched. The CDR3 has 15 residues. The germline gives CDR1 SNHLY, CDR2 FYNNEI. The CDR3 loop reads CASSLSDRANSPLHF. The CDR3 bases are TGTGCCAGCAGTCTATCGGACAGGGCTAATTCACCCCTCCACTTT.

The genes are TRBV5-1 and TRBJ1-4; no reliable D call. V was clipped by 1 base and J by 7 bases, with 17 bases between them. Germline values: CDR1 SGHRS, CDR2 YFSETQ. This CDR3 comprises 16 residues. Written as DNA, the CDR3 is TGCGCCAGCAGCTTGAAAGAACAGACGGGAAGTGAAAAACTGTTTTTT. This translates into CASSLKEQTGSEKLFF.

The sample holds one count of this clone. The CDR3 here is CASSPQDRNNYEQYF. DNA for the CDR3: TGTGCCAGTAGTCCACAGGACAGGAATAACTACGAGCAGTACTTC. The rearrangement links TRBV19 to TRBJ2-7; 7 bases are shared with TRBD1. Trimming cost V 5 bases and J 3 bases; bases outside gene matches: 10. The CDR3 has 15 residues. The V gene's germline CDR1 is LNHDA and CDR2 SQIVND (reference sequence).

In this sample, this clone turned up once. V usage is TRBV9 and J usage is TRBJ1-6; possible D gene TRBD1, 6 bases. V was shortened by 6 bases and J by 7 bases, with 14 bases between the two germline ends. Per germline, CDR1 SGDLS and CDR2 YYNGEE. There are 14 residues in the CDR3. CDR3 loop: CASNPGHLNSPLHF. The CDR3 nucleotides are TGTGCCAGCAACCCGGGACATTTGAATTCACCCCTCCACTTT.

The DNA for the CDR3 is TGTGCCAGCAGCCAATCAGGGCGCTACGAGCAGTACTTC. It is translated as CASSQSGRYEQYF. The chain couples TRBV3-1 (or the pseudogene TRBV3-2) to TRBJ2-7, with D tentatively TRBD1 (5 bases). This CDR3 is built from 13 residues. Germline CDR1 is LGHDT and CDR2 is YNNKEL (reference sequence). Trimming left V 2 bases short and J 3 bases short, with 8 bases between.

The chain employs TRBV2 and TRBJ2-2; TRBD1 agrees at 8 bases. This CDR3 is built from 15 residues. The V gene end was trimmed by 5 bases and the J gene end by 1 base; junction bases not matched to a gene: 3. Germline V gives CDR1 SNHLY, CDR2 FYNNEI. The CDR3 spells CASSSDRVNTGELFF. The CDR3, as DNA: TGTGCCAGCAGTTCGGACAGGGTGAACACCGGGGAGCTGTTTTTT. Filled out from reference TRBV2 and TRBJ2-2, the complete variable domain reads EPEVTQTPSHQVTQMGQEVILRCVPISNHLYFYWYRQILGQKVEFLVSFYNNEISEKSEIFDDQFSVERPDGSNFTLKIRSTKLEDSAMYFCASSSDRVNTGELFFGEGSRLTVL.

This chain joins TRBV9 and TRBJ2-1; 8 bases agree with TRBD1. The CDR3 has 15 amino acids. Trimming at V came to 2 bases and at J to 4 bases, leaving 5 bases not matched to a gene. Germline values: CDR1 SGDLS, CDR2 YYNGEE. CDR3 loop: CASSVYRGSYNEQFF. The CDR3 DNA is TGTGCCAGCAGCGTGTACAGGGGGTCTTACAATGAGCAGTTCTTC.

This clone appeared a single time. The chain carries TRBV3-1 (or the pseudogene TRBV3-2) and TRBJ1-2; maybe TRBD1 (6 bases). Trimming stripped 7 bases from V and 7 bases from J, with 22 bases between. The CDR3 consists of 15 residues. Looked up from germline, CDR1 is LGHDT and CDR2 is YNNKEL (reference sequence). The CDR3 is CASTPRGGAVGGYTF. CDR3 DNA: TGTGCCAGCACACCTCGGGGGGGGGCGGTTGGTGGCTACACCTTC.

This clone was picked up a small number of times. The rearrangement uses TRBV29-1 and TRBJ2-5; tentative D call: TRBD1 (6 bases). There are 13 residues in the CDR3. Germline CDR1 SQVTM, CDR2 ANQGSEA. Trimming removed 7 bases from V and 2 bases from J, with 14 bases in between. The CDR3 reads CSATGYQQETQYF. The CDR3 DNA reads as TGCAGCGCGACAGGTTACCAGCAAGAGACCCAGTACTTC.

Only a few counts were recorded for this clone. CDR3 in amino acids: CASYSGTGVQPQHF. CDR3 DNA sequence: TGTGCCAGCTACTCCGGGACAGGGGTCCAGCCCCAGCATTTT. The chain joins TRBV2 to TRBJ1-5; 10 bases fit TRBD1. Per the germline V gene, CDR1 is SNHLY and CDR2 is FYNNEI. The CDR3 length is 14 residues. The junction had 8 bases not matched to a gene; V was cut back by 8 bases and J by 7 bases.

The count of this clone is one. CDR3 in DNA: TGTGCCAGCATTCGGACAGAGAACACCGGGGAGCTGTTTTTT. Translating gives CASIRTENTGELFF. The V and J genes are TRBV2 and TRBJ2-2, with a tentative D call TRBD1 (6 bases). The CDR3 is made up of 14 amino acids. Trimming left V 7 bases short and J 1 base short, with 10 bases between. The germline V gene has CDR1 SNHLY and CDR2 FYNNEI.

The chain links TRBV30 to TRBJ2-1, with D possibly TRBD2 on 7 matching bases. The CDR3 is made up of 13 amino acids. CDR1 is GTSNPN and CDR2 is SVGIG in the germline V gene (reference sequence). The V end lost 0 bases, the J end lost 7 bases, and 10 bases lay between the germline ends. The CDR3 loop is CAWSVGGGNEQFF. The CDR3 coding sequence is TGTGCCTGGAGTGTAGGGGGGGGAAATGAGCAGTTCTTC.

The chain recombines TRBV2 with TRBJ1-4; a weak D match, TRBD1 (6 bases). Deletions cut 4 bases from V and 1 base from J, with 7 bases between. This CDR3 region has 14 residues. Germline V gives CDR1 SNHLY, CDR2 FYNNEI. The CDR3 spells CASSAQGTNEKLFF. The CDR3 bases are TGTGCCAGCAGTGCACAGGGAACTAATGAAAAACTGTTTTTT.

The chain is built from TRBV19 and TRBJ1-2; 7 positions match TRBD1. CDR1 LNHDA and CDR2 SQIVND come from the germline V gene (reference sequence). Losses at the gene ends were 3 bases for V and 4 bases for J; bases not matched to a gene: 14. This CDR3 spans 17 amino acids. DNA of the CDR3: TGTGCCAGTAGTATTGGGCAGGGGGTTACCACCACCTATGGCTACACCTTC. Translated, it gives CASSIGQGVTTTYGYTF.